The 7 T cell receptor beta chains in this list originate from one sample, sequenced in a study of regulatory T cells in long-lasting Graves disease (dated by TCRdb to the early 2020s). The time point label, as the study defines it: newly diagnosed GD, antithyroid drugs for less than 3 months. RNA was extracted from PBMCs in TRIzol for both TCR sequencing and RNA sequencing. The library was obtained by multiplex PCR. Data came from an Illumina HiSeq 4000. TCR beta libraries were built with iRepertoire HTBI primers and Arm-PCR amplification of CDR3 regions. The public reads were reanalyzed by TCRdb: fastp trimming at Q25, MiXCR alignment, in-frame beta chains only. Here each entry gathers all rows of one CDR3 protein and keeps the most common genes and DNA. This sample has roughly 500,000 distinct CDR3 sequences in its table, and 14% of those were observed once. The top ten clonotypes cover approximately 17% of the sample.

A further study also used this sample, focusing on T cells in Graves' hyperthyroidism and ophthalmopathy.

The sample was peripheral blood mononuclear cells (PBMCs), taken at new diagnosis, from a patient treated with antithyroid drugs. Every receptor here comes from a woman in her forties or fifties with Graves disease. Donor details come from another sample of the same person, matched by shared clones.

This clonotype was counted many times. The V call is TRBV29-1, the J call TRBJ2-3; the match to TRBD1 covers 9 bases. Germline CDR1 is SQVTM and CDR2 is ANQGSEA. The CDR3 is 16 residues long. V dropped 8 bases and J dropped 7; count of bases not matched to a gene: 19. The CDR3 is CSYSGNRDRAGNTQYF. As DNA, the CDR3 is TGCAGCTATAGTGGAAACCGGGACAGGGCTGGGAATACGCAGTATTTT.

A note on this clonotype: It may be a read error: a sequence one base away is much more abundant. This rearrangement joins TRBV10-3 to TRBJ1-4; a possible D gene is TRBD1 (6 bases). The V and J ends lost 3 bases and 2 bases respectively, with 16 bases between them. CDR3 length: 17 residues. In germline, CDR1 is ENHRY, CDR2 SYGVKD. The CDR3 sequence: CAISEGQWARTNEKLFF. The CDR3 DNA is TGTGCCATCAGTGAAGGACAGTGGGCGCGGACTAATGAAAAACTGTTTTTT.

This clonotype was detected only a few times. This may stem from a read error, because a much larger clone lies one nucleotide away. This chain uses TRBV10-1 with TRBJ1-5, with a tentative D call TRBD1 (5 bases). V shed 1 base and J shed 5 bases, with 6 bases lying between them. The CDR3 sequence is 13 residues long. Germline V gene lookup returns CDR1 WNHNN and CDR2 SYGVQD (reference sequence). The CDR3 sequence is CASSECRDQPQHF. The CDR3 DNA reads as TGCGCCAGCAGTGAGTGCAGGGATCAGCCCCAGCATTTT.

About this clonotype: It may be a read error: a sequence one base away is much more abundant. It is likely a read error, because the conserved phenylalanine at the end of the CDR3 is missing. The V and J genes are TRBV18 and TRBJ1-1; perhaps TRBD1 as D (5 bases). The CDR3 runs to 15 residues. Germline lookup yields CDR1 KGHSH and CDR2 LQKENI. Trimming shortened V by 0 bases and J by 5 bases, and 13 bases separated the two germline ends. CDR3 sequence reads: CASSPPGEWRTEAFS. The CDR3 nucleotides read TGTGCCAGCTCACCACCGGGGGAATGGCGAACTGAAGCTTTCTCT.

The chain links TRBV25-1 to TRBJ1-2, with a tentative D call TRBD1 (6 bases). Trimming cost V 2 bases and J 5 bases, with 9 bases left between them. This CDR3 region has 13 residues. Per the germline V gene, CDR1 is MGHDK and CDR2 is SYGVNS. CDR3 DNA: TGTGCCAGCAGTGAACAGGGGAGATATGGCTACACCTTC. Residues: CASSEQGRYGYTF.

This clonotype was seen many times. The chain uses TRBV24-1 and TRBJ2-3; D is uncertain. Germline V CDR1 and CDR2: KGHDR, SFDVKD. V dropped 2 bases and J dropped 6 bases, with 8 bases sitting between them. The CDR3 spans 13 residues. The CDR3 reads CATSDSRLDTQYF. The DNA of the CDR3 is TGTGCCACCAGTGATTCACGCTTGGATACGCAGTATTTT.

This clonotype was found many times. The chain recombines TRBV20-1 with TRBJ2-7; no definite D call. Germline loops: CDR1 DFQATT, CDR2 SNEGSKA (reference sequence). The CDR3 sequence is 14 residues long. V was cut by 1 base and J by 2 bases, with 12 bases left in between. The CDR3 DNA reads TGCAGTGCTAGAGTACGTGACTTCACCTACGAGCAGTACTTC. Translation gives CSARVRDFTYEQYF.